Described below is a single T cell receptor (beta chain) sequence and its context. Its antigen remains unidentified. The sample originates from a study of T cell responses to AZD1222 COVID-19 vaccine. Regarding the study as a whole: Nearly half of unique spike-specific TCRs reportedly avoided B.1.351 and B.1.1.7 mutated regions. There were mostly white British donors and more females than males, and clonal diversity was possibly underestimated. The span of vaccine-associated CD4 TCRs extended across spike, with dominance at 160-218 and 743-854.

The length of the CDR3 is 13 residues. The germline V gene encodes CDR1 LNHDA and CDR2 SQIVND (reference sequence). Trimming cost V 8 bases and J 1 base, with 11 bases left between them. Sequenced by immunoSEQ multiplex PCR; TCRdb stores in-frame clones only, minus some. Here the sample spans roughly 270,000 clones, 94% being singletons. Doses given second, at about 4 or about 12 weeks, were pooled. V gene TRBV19 combines with J gene TRBJ2-5; D perhaps matches TRBD2 (6 bases). This specimen consisted of peripheral blood, obtained 28 days after the second AZD1222 dose. The receptor comes from an adult who received the AZD1222 COVID-19 vaccine. The CDR3 loop is CASQDYLQETQYF. CDR3 in DNA: TGTGCCAGTCAGGACTACCTCCAAGAGACCCAGTACTTC. Together with reference TRBV19 and TRBJ2-5, the CDR3 gives the full variable domain: DGGITQSPKYLFRKEGQNVTLSCEQNLNHDAMYWYRQDPGQGLRLIYYSQIVNDFQKGDIAEGYSVSREKKESFPLTVTSAQKNPTAFYLCASQDYLQETQYFGPGTRLLVL.